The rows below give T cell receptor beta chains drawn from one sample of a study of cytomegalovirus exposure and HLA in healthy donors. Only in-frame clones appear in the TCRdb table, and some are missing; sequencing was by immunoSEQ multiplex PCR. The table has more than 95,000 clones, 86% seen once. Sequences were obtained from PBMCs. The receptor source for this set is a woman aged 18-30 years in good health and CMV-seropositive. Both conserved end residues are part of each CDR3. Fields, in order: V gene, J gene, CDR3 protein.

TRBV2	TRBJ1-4	CASIPGGGKLFF
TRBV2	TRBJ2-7	CASSYSGGGGQYF
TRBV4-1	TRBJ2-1	CASSQDLRAGGPNEQFF
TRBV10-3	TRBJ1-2	CAISEAGTGSCTF
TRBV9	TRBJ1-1	CASSSGPNTEAFF
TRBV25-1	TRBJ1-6	CASIEAGYNSPLHF
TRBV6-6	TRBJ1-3	CASSTTGDSGNTIYF
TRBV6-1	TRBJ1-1	CASRATGDTEAFF
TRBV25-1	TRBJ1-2	CASSESGDYPHLYGYTF
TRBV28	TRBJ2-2	CASSSGLTNTGELFF
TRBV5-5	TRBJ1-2	CASMGTDYGYTF
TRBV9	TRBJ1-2	CASSVGEGVLLNYGYTF
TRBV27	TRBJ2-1	CASSFGGEQFF
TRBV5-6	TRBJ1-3	CASRRAGNTIYF
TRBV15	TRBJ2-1	CATSRDWGLNNEQFF
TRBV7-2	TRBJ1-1	CASSLAPSREILGTDTEAFF